The rows below give T cell receptor beta chains drawn from one sample of a study of blood T cell repertoires in COVID-19. Sequencing used immunoSEQ multiplex PCR; TCRdb keeps in-frame clones, though not all of them. The data show fewer than 250,000 clones, with about 83% seen just once and over 5.5% held by the top ten. The sequencing sample was made of peripheral blood. Source of these receptors: a woman of 80 years or more with COVID-19, enrolled during active disease. Each CDR3 is given with its conserved first and last residue. Each record gives: CDR3 protein, CDR3 DNA, V gene, D gene, CDR3 length, J gene. The D gene is left open where the match is weak.

CDR3 protein: CASSLGGRSNSPLHF
CDR3 DNA: TGTGCCAGCAGCCTGGGGGGTAGAAGTAATTCACCCCTCCACTTT
V gene: TRBV7-2
D gene: .
CDR3 length: 15
J gene: TRBJ1-6

CDR3 protein: CASSLDGGQGTEAFF
CDR3 DNA: TGTGCCAGCAGCTTAGATGGAGGACAGGGGACTGAAGCTTTCTTT
V gene: TRBV11-2
D gene: TRBD1
CDR3 length: 15
J gene: TRBJ1-1

CDR3 protein: CASSLRDRGNTIYF
CDR3 DNA: TGTGCCAGCAGCCTCCGGGACAGGGGAAACACCATATATTTT
V gene: TRBV3-1/TRBV3-2
D gene: TRBD1
CDR3 length: 14
J gene: TRBJ1-3

CDR3 protein: CASSQDSRYTGELFF
CDR3 DNA: TGCGCCAGCAGCCAAGATTCACGGTACACCGGGGAGCTGTTTTTT
V gene: TRBV4-1
D gene: .
CDR3 length: 15
J gene: TRBJ2-2

CDR3 protein: CASSTTTGSYEQYF
CDR3 DNA: TGTGCCAGTAGTACCACCACAGGGTCGTACGAGCAGTACTTC
V gene: TRBV19
D gene: .
CDR3 length: 14
J gene: TRBJ2-7

CDR3 protein: CASSWGLAGGNNEQFF
CDR3 DNA: TGTGCCAGCAGCTGGGGACTAGCGGGGGGAAACAATGAGCAGTTCTTC
V gene: TRBV11-3
D gene: TRBD2
CDR3 length: 16
J gene: TRBJ2-1

CDR3 protein: CASSVGQLNEKLFF
CDR3 DNA: TGTGCCAGCAGCGTAGGACAGTTAAATGAAAAACTGTTTTTT
V gene: TRBV9
D gene: .
CDR3 length: 14
J gene: TRBJ1-4

CDR3 protein: CASSLSLATYNEQFF
CDR3 DNA: TGTGCCAGCAGTTTATCGCTAGCGACCTACAATGAGCAGTTCTTC
V gene: TRBV27
D gene: .
CDR3 length: 15
J gene: TRBJ2-1

CDR3 protein: CASSSAFGQNYGYTF
CDR3 DNA: TGTGCCAGCAGTTCCGCTTTCGGACAGAACTATGGCTACACCTTC
V gene: TRBV6-2/TRBV6-3
D gene: .
CDR3 length: 15
J gene: TRBJ1-2

CDR3 protein: CASSVTASTEAFF
CDR3 DNA: TGTGCCAGCAGTGTTACAGCCTCGACTGAAGCTTTCTTT
V gene: TRBV6-6
D gene: .
CDR3 length: 13
J gene: TRBJ1-1

CDR3 protein: CASSIVYKMNTEAFF
CDR3 DNA: TGTGCCAGTAGTATAGTTTACAAGATGAACACTGAAGCTTTCTTT
V gene: TRBV19
D gene: .
CDR3 length: 15
J gene: TRBJ1-1

CDR3 protein: CASSESLYFRGSSGANVLTF
CDR3 DNA: TGCGCCAGCAGTGAGTCATTGTACTTCAGAGGGAGCTCTGGGGCCAACGTCCTGACTTTC
V gene: TRBV10-2
D gene: .
CDR3 length: 20
J gene: TRBJ2-6

CDR3 protein: CASSLELRDTQYF
CDR3 DNA: TGCGCCAGCAGCTTGGAGCTGAGGGATACGCAGTATTTT
V gene: TRBV5-1
D gene: .
CDR3 length: 13
J gene: TRBJ2-3

CDR3 protein: CASSLAGTGSVYGYTF
CDR3 DNA: TGTGCCAGCAGCTTAGCCGGGACAGGGTCTGTCTATGGCTACACCTTC
V gene: TRBV11-2
D gene: TRBD1
CDR3 length: 16
J gene: TRBJ1-2

CDR3 protein: CASKGVGYNSPLHF
CDR3 DNA: TGTGCCAGCAAGGGGGTAGGGTATAATTCACCCCTCCACTTT
V gene: TRBV6-5
D gene: .
CDR3 length: 14
J gene: TRBJ1-6

CDR3 protein: CASSQSGQGGQPQHF
CDR3 DNA: TGCGCCAGCAGCCAATCCGGACAGGGCGGTCAGCCCCAGCATTTT
V gene: TRBV4-1
D gene: TRBD1
CDR3 length: 15
J gene: TRBJ1-5

CDR3 protein: CASSGGQMPGYTF
CDR3 DNA: TGTGCCAGCAGCGGGGGACAGATGCCTGGCTACACCTTC
V gene: TRBV9
D gene: TRBD1
CDR3 length: 13
J gene: TRBJ1-2